These 2 T cell receptor beta chains share one sample of origin, sequenced in a study of T-cell memory formation after mild COVID-19 (dated by TCRdb to about 2021). The protocol used for the library was 5' RACE. Sequencing relied on an Illumina NovaSeq 6000. TCRdb's own reprocessing of the public reads used fastp at Q25 and MiXCR and kept productive beta chains. Rows with a matching CDR3 protein are joined into one entry that keeps the most common DNA and genes. The sample yields around 390,000 distinct CDR3 sequences; 15% to 20% were counted once. 20% to 25% of the sample is in the top ten clones. The specimen sequenced was PBMCs or a T cell subset sorted from them (not recorded which). The source of these receptors is a man younger than 30 who had mild COVID-19 (a few samples of this study predate the infection). The sample titles of this study are shuffled in the database, so cell type and time point are left out; the donor was told from shared clones.

This clonotype appeared many times. The chain's CDR3 is CASNRQGETGELFF. In DNA, the CDR3 is TGTGCCAGCAACCGACAGGGGGAAACCGGGGAGCTGTTTTTT. The chain employs TRBV27 and TRBJ2-2; 9 bases are a match to TRBD1. There are 14 residues in the CDR3. Germline loops: CDR1 MNHEY, CDR2 SMNVEV (reference sequence). Losses at the gene ends were 7 bases for V and 5 bases for J; bases not matched to a gene: 5.

This clonotype was found a few times. The genes are TRBV4-1 and TRBJ1-4; D ambiguous. Germline CDR1 and CDR2: MGHRA and YSYEKL. The V end lost 5 bases, the J end lost 0 bases, and 16 bases lay between the germline ends. The CDR3 has 17 residues. The CDR3 DNA follows: TGCGCCAGCAGCGAGGGAGCGGATTTAACAACTAATGAAAAACTGTTTTTT. Translation gives CASSEGADLTTNEKLFF.